This is a list of T cell receptor beta chains from one sample in a study of patients and donors after allogeneic stem cell transplantation. Each CDR3 protein gets one entry after TCRdb re-called the RT-PCR reads with MiXCR. Of a few hundred distinct CDR3 sequences detected, 2% to 2.5% appear once; the ten largest clones hold 35%. The material sequenced was blood, either unsorted or a sorted T cell fraction (not recorded which). The receptors derive from a human donor who was either an allogeneic HSCT recipient or a stem cell or donor lymphocyte infusion donor (not recorded which). It is not recorded whose cells these are; they may come from a transplant donor. Each CDR3 is given with its conserved first and last residue. D genes are given only for firm matches. Sizes are listed as once, few or many counts, or a class when the clone is expanded.

size	V	D	J	CDR3	DNA
large	TRBV2	TRBD2	TRBJ2-1	CASLLAGGYEQFF	TGTGCCAGCCTCCTAGCGGGAGGGTATGAGCAGTTCTTC